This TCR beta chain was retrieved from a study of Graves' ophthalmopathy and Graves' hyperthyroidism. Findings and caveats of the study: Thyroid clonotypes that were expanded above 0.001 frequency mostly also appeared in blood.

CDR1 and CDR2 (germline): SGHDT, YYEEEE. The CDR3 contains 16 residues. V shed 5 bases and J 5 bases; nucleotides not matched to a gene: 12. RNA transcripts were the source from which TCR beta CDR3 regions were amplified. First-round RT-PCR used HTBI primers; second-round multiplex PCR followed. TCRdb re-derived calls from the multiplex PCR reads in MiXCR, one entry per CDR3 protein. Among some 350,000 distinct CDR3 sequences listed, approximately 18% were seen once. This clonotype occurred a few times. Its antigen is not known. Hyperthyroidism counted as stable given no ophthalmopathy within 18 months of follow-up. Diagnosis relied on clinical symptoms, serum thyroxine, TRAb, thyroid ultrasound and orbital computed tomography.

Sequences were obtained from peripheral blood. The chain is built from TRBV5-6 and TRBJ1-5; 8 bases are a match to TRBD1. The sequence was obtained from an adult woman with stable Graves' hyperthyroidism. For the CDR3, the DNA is TGTGCCAGCAGGTTTCCGGGACAGGTGATTTATCAGCCCCAGCATTTT. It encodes CASRFPGQVIYQPQHF.